Each of the 25 T cell receptor beta chains below was sequenced from the same sample in a study of blood T cell repertoires in COVID-19. Profiling relied on immunoSEQ multiplex PCR, and the TCRdb table lists in-frame clones only, not all of them. The sample records about 150,000 clones, about 80% being singletons. The sequencing sample was made of peripheral blood. These receptors were taken from a woman older than 75 with acute or convalescent COVID-19.

The chain employs TRBV5-4 and TRBJ2-3; 7 bases are a match to TRBD1. V lost 4 bases, J lost 6 bases, and 5 bases stayed unmatched. This CDR3 contains 13 residues. Germline V gene sequence: CDR1 SGHNT, CDR2 YYREEE (reference sequence). Here the CDR3 reads CASSPDRVDTQYF. In nucleotides, the CDR3 is TGTGCCAGCAGCCCCGACAGGGTGGATACGCAGTATTTT.

The V call is TRBV7-2, the J call TRBJ1-2; D remains unclear. Looked up from germline, CDR1 is SGHTA and CDR2 is FQGNSA. The CDR3 length is 15 residues. Trimming stripped 1 base from V and 3 bases from J, with 12 bases between. The CDR3 here is CASSLERGGYYGYTF. The CDR3 DNA follows: TGTGCCAGCAGCTTAGAGCGGGGAGGGTACTATGGCTACACCTTC.

This chain uses TRBV4-3 with TRBJ2-3; possibly TRBD1 for D (6 bases). CDR3 length equals 17 residues. The V end lost 0 bases, the J end lost 1 base, and 14 bases lay between the germline ends. Germline loops: CDR1 LGHNA, CDR2 YSLEER. The CDR3 DNA follows: TGCGCCAGCAGCCAAGATCTGGGGGCGAATGGCACAGATACGCAGTATTTT. This encodes CASSQDLGANGTDTQYF.

There are a few counts of this clone. One end of the junction fails to match germline, which may point to a read error. CDR3 protein: CASSGEGLAGESQYF. CDR3 DNA: TGTGCCAGCAGCGGAGAGGGACTAGCGGGAGAGTCCCAGTACTTC. The chain employs TRBV7-9 and TRBJ2-5; the match to TRBD2 covers 14 bases. Germline values: CDR1 SEHNR, CDR2 FQNEAQ (reference sequence). This CDR3 is 15 amino acids long.

The chain links TRBV10-3 to TRBJ2-5; 8 bases are a match to TRBD1. V lost 0 bases, J lost 5 bases, and 2 bases stayed unmatched. The CDR3 spans 14 residues. Germline lookup yields CDR1 ENHRY and CDR2 SYGVKD. The CDR3 loop reads CAISESTGVETQYF. The DNA for the CDR3 is TGTGCCATCAGTGAGTCGACAGGGGTCGAGACCCAGTACTTC.

This rearrangement joins TRBV18 to TRBJ1-2; 9 nucleotides align to TRBD1. V dropped 4 bases and J dropped 6; count of bases not matched to a gene: 9. The CDR3 runs 15 residues. Germline CDR1 is KGHSH and CDR2 is LQKENI. The CDR3 reads CASSHLGQGTDGYTF. In nucleotides, the CDR3 is TGTGCCAGCTCACATCTAGGACAGGGGACGGATGGCTACACCTTC.

This clone was picked up one time. The chain links TRBV18 to TRBJ2-1, with 9 bases matching TRBD2. Germline CDR1 KGHSH, CDR2 LQKENI. The V and J ends lost 3 bases and 1 base, in that order; junction bases with no gene match: 4. This CDR3 is built from 16 residues. Written as DNA, the CDR3 is TGTGCCAGCTCACCCCTAGCGGGACTGTCCTACAATGAGCAGTTCTTC. Its translation: CASSPLAGLSYNEQFF. The whole variable domain, remainder taken from reference TRBV18 and TRBJ2-1, is NAGVMQNPRHLVRRRGQEARLRCSPMKGHSHVYWYRQLPEEGLKFMVYLQKENIIDESGMPKERFSAEFPKEGPSILRIQQVVRGDSAAYFCASSPLAGLSYNEQFFGPGTRLTVL.

The V and J genes are TRBV2 and TRBJ1-5; maybe TRBD1 (6 bases). The V end lost 7 bases, the J end lost 12 bases, and 25 bases lay between the germline ends. CDR1 SNHLY and CDR2 FYNNEI come from the germline V gene. The CDR3 is made up of 15 amino acids. CDR3 in DNA: TGTGCCAGCACACTGCAAAGGAGTCCTGGGGGCAGCCAGCATTTT. This translates into CASTLQRSPGGSQHF.

In this sample, this clone turned up once. This chain uses TRBV7-8 with TRBJ1-3; 8 bases fit TRBD1. V lost 3 bases, J lost 0 bases, and 1 base stayed unmatched. CDR1 and CDR2 (germline): SGHVS, FQNEAQ. There are 15 residues in the CDR3. The CDR3 sequence is CASSFGTGSGNTIYF. CDR3 coding DNA: TGTGCCAGCAGCTTCGGGACAGGCTCTGGAAACACCATATATTTT.

This clone was detected only a few times. The rearrangement uses TRBV6-6 and TRBJ1-5; TRBD1 is a possible D gene (6 bases). The CDR3 length is 15 residues. V lost 7 bases and J 4 bases, leaving 17 bases between the germline ends. Germline V lookup: CDR1 MNHNY, CDR2 SVGAGI (reference sequence). The CDR3 sequence: CASTSGGLGNQPQHF. The CDR3 DNA reads TGTGCCAGCACCTCGGGGGGGCTTGGAAATCAGCCCCAGCATTTT.

The rearrangement joins TRBV5-1 to TRBJ2-7, with 13 bases matching TRBD2. The CDR3 is made up of 16 amino acids. Germline CDR1 reads SGHRS; CDR2 reads YFSETQ. V dropped 5 bases and J dropped 5; count of bases not matched to a gene: 10. CDR3 bases: TGCGCCAGCAGTCCACAGACTAGCGGGGGGCTGGACGAGCAGTACTTC. Its translation is CASSPQTSGGLDEQYF.

Only one count was recorded for this clone. V gene TRBV11-2 combines with J gene TRBJ2-1; D may be TRBD1 (7 bases). CDR1 SGHAT and CDR2 FQNNGV come from the germline V gene. V lost 5 bases and J 4 bases, leaving 18 bases between the germline ends. There are 16 residues in the CDR3. CDR3 loop: CASSQRGAGGYNEQFF. CDR3 bases: TGTGCCAGCAGCCAGAGGGGGGCAGGGGGGTACAATGAGCAGTTCTTC.

The genes are TRBV28 and TRBJ2-5; D might be TRBD1 (6 bases). Germline assignment: CDR1 MDHEN and CDR2 SYDVKM. This CDR3 has 15 amino acids. V lost 4 bases and J 5 bases, leaving 17 bases between the germline ends. The chain's CDR3 is CASSSRDTGRETQYF. The CDR3 nucleotides read TGTGCCAGCAGTTCCCGGGACACCGGTCGGGAGACCCAGTACTTC. Using reference TRBV28 and TRBJ2-5 for the parts outside the CDR3, the full variable domain is DVKVTQSSRYLVKRTGEKVFLECVQDMDHENMFWYRQDPGLGLRLIYFSYDVKMKEKGDIPEGYSVSREKKERFSLILESASTNQTSMYLCASSSRDTGRETQYFGPGTRLLVL.

The chain uses TRBV19 and TRBJ2-7; tentatively, D is TRBD1 (6 bases). This CDR3 region has 14 residues. Germline assignment: CDR1 LNHDA and CDR2 SQIVND (reference sequence). V was clipped by 6 bases and J by 2 bases, with 14 bases between them. This CDR3 reads CASSQTGNAYEQYF. The CDR3 DNA reads TGTGCCAGTAGCCAAACAGGGAACGCCTACGAGCAGTACTTC. Full variable domain (rest looked up from reference TRBV19 and TRBJ2-7): DGGITQSPKYLFRKEGQNVTLSCEQNLNHDAMYWYRQDPGQGLRLIYYSQIVNDFQKGDIAEGYSVSREKKESFPLTVTSAQKNPTAFYLCASSQTGNAYEQYFGPGTRLTVT.

This chain links TRBV29-1 with TRBJ2-3; TRBD2 agrees at 10 bases. J lost 2 bases, V lost 1 base, and 6 bases had no gene match. The germline V gene encodes CDR1 SQVTM and CDR2 ANQGSEA. The CDR3 runs 16 residues. CDR3: CSVEGIAGGLTDTQYF. For the CDR3, the DNA is TGCAGCGTTGAAGGGATAGCGGGAGGCCTCACAGATACGCAGTATTTT.

This clone showed up just once. The V gene is TRBV11-3, the J gene TRBJ2-7; no reliable D call. Germline loops: CDR1 SGHNT, CDR2 YENEEA. V was trimmed by 2 bases and J by 6 bases, leaving 11 bases between them. This CDR3 comprises 13 residues. CDR3 coding DNA: TGTGCCAGCAGCTTAACCCCGAGAGGCGAGCAGTACTTC. Protein sequence: CASSLTPRGEQYF.

This clone was found a few times. Other DNA sequences in the same sample also yield this CDR3. The gene calls are TRBV28 and TRBJ1-1, with unresolved D. The CDR3 has 12 amino acids. CDR1 is MDHEN and CDR2 is SYDVKM in the germline V gene. Trimming took off 6 bases at V and 4 bases at J, with 9 bases between the two ends. The CDR3 coding sequence is TGTGCCAGCAGGGAAGGAGGCACTGAAGCTTTCTTT. Translating it yields CASREGGTEAFF.

The chain uses TRBV5-6 and TRBJ1-5; 9 bases are a match to TRBD1. Germline V CDR1 and CDR2: SGHDT, YYEEEE. The CDR3 is made up of 15 amino acids. V trimming: 0 bases; J trimming: 4 bases; junction bases outside the gene matches: 2. Here the CDR3 DNA reads TGTGCCAGCAGCTTGGAGGGGACAGGGAATCAGCCCCAGCATTTT. It codes for CASSLEGTGNQPQHF.

This clone was counted many times. The V and J genes are TRBV7-8 and TRBJ2-7; a possible D gene is TRBD2 (5 bases). This CDR3 has 14 residues. Between the trimmed V and J ends, which lost 5 bases and 3 bases, there was a span of 14 bases. CDR1 and CDR2 (germline): SGHVS, FQNEAQ. This CDR3 reads CASSPSPGFYEQYF. CDR3 DNA sequence: TGTGCCAGCAGCCCCAGCCCGGGATTCTACGAGCAGTACTTC.

This chain connects TRBV30 to TRBJ1-6; 7 bases agree with TRBD1. Germline V CDR1 and CDR2: GTSNPN, SVGIG (reference sequence). V shed 3 bases, J shed 7 bases, and the junction held 3 bases outside the gene matches. The CDR3 sequence is 13 residues long. The CDR3 region has the DNA TGTGCCTGGAGGACAGGGCTCAATTCACCCCTCCACTTT. This encodes CAWRTGLNSPLHF.

The gene calls are TRBV21-1 and TRBJ1-5. TRBV21-1 is tagged as a pseudogene. This CDR3 is 17 amino acids long. This CDR3 is CASTGRVHPELYQPQHF. CDR3 nucleotides: TGTGCCAGCACCGGTCGGGTCCATCCGGAGTTATATCAGCCCCAGCATTTT.

This clone was observed once. The genes are TRBV28 and TRBJ1-5, with D perhaps TRBD1 (5 bases). V lost 3 bases and J 6 bases, leaving 15 bases between the germline ends. The CDR3 contains 15 residues. Per the germline V gene, CDR1 is MDHEN and CDR2 is SYDVKM. CDR3 region: CASSFPRRGSQPQHF. CDR3 sequence (DNA): TGTGCCAGCAGTTTCCCTAGACGGGGGAGTCAGCCCCAGCATTTT.

V is TRBV4-1 and J is TRBJ2-2; D remains unclear. V was pared by 4 bases and J by 6 bases, with 18 bases between. The CDR3 runs to 16 residues. Germline CDR1 is MGHRA and CDR2 is YSYEKL. CDR3 bases: TGCGCCAGCAGCCTCACTGGCTCAGGAATCGCCGGGGAGCTGTTTTTT. Protein sequence: CASSLTGSGIAGELFF.

This rearrangement joins TRBV5-6 to TRBJ2-3; 8 nucleotides agree with TRBD1. The V segment lost 4 bases and the J segment 2 bases; nucleotides outside the gene matches: 6. The V gene's germline CDR1 is SGHDT and CDR2 YYEEEE. The CDR3 has 15 amino acids. The CDR3 sequence: CASSPGTGFTDTQYF. The DNA of the CDR3 is TGTGCCAGCAGCCCCGGGACAGGCTTCACAGATACGCAGTATTTT.

The CDR3 sequence is CASSKGQGAGNEKLFF. The DNA of the CDR3 is TGCGCCAGCAGCAAGGGACAGGGGGCAGGTAATGAAAAACTGTTTTTT. This chain uses TRBV5-1 with TRBJ1-4, with TRBD1 matching over 12 bases. The CDR3 length is 16 residues. From germline, CDR1 is SGHRS and CDR2 YFSETQ. The J segment lost 4 bases and the V segment lost 4 bases, leaving 5 bases of the junction unmatched.